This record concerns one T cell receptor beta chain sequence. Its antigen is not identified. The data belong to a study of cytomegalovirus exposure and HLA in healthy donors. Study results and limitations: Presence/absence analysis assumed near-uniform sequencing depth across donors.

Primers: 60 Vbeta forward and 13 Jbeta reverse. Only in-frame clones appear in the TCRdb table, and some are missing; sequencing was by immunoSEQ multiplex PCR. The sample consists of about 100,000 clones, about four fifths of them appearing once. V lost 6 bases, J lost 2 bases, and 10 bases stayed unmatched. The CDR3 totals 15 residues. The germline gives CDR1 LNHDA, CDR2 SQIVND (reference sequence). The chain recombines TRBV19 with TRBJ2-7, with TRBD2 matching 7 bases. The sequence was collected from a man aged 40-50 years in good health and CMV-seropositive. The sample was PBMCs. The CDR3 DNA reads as TGTGCCAGTAGCGGGTACGGGACTAACACCTACGAGCAGTACTTC. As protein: CASSGYGTNTYEQYF.